This passage covers 28 T cell receptor beta chains from one sample sequenced in a study of immune cell composition in non-small cell lung cancer. Normal lung was taken at the farthest possible site, at least 3 cm from tumour. Some clones are missing from TCRdb's copy, which holds only in-frame ones; the method was immunoSEQ multiplex PCR. This table holds 1,500 to 2,500 clones, about three quarters found once. Sequences were obtained from non-adjacent lung tissue. Receptors were obtained from a human donor with non-small cell lung cancer.

V gene TRBV6-1 combines with J gene TRBJ2-5; 11 nucleotides line up with TRBD2. The CDR3 length is 15 residues. V shed 5 bases, J shed 1 base, and the junction held 3 bases outside the gene matches. Germline V CDR1 and CDR2: MNHNS, SASEGT. CDR3 amino acids: CASSRTSGLQETQYF. The DNA for the CDR3 is TGTGCCAGCAGTCGGACTAGCGGGCTCCAAGAGACCCAGTACTTC.

The J gene is TRBJ1-1, the V gene TRBV6-1, with a tentative D call TRBD1 (5 bases). The CDR3 sequence is 13 residues long. V was pared by 1 base and J by 4 bases, with 7 bases between. In germline, CDR1 is MNHNS, CDR2 SASEGT. CDR3 sequence (DNA): TGTGCCAGCAGTGAAGGCGGGGGCACTGAAGCTTTCTTT. This gives the protein CASSEGGGTEAFF.

V and J are TRBV5-1 and TRBJ2-7, with D uncertain. V lost 0 bases to trimming and J lost 0 bases, with 10 bases between them. Germline CDR1 reads SGHRS; CDR2 reads YFSETQ. This CDR3 contains 15 residues. CDR3 coding DNA: TGCGCCAGCAGCTTGGAACCAGTCACCTCCTACGAGCAGTACTTC. It encodes CASSLEPVTSYEQYF.

The rearrangement uses TRBV5-1 and TRBJ2-2, with 8 bases aligning to TRBD1. Trimming took 4 bases from V and 3 from J; bases not matched to a gene: 8. CDR1 and CDR2 from the germline V gene are SGHRS and YFSETQ. This CDR3 has 16 residues. This CDR3 is CASSPRTGFDTGELFF. The CDR3 DNA is TGCGCCAGCAGCCCCAGGACAGGGTTCGACACCGGGGAGCTGTTTTTT.

This clone was counted a few times. The chain recombines TRBV28 with TRBJ1-3; the D gene is possibly TRBD1 (5 bases). CDR3 length: 14 amino acids. Germline V gives CDR1 MDHEN, CDR2 SYDVKM. Trimming cost V 5 bases and J 4 bases, with 12 bases left between them. The CDR3 protein is CASSHTQGGNTIYF. The CDR3 DNA is TGTGCCAGCAGTCACACTCAGGGAGGAAACACCATATATTTT.

This sequence joins TRBV7-6 and TRBJ1-1; D gene unclear. CDR3 length: 14 amino acids. Trimming took off 5 bases at V and 1 base at J, with 11 bases between the two ends. Germline V gives CDR1 SGHVS, CDR2 FNYEAQ. The chain's CDR3 is CASSAVRWNTEAFF. DNA for the CDR3: TGTGCCAGCAGCGCGGTTCGGTGGAACACTGAAGCTTTCTTT.

This clone came up a few times. The chain carries TRBV7-9 and TRBJ1-1; a possible D gene is TRBD1 (6 bases). This CDR3 has 13 amino acids. The V and J ends lost 8 bases and 11 bases respectively, with 21 bases between them. CDR1 is SEHNR, CDR2 FQNEAQ, per germline (reference sequence). The CDR3 sequence: CASPMGGLPVAFF. The CDR3 DNA sequence: TGTGCCAGCCCCATGGGGGGGCTACCTGTCGCTTTCTTT.

This clone was seen only a few times. This sequence joins TRBV5-1 and TRBJ2-1; 9 bases are shared with TRBD2. The CDR3 sequence is 18 residues long. Per the germline V gene, CDR1 is SGHRS and CDR2 is YFSETQ. V gave up 4 bases and J gave up 0 bases; unmatched junction bases: 11. CDR3 loop: CASSGRLAGRSSYNEQFF. The CDR3 bases are TGCGCCAGCAGCGGTCGTCTAGCGGGACGAAGCTCCTACAATGAGCAGTTCTTC. Using reference TRBV5-1 and TRBJ2-1 for the parts outside the CDR3, the full variable domain is KAGVTQTPRYLIKTRGQQVTLSCSPISGHRSVSWYQQTPGQGLQFLFEYFSETQRNKGNFPGRFSGRQFSNSRSEMNVSTLELGDSALYLCASSGRLAGRSSYNEQFFGPGTRLTVL.

The table lists this clone with a few counts. This rearrangement joins TRBV15 to TRBJ2-2, with 7 bases identical to TRBD1. After removal of 5 bases from V and 0 bases from J, the junction contained 6 bases not matched to a gene. CDR1 and CDR2 (germline): LNHNV, YYDKDF (reference sequence). The CDR3 loop spans 16 amino acids. The DNA for the CDR3 is TGTGCCACCAGCTTACGGGACAGCCCGAACACCGGGGAGCTGTTTTTT. Translation gives CATSLRDSPNTGELFF.

This sequence joins TRBV18 and TRBJ2-5; no clear D. Germline CDR1 and CDR2: KGHSH and LQKENI. This CDR3 is built from 14 residues. Trimming took off 6 bases at V and 1 base at J, with 12 bases between the two ends. The CDR3 loop is CASSPRRSQETQYF. CDR3 nucleotide sequence: TGTGCCAGCTCCCCGAGGCGCAGCCAAGAGACCCAGTACTTC.

V gene TRBV6-4 combines with J gene TRBJ2-1; 9 nucleotides line up with TRBD2. This CDR3 is built from 18 residues. Unmatched junction bases numbered 16, after V lost 8 bases and J lost 2 bases. The germline gives CDR1 MRHNA, CDR2 SNTAGT. CDR3 sequence (DNA): TGTGCCAGCCCTATGGGGGATATTAGCGGGAGACCCTACAATGAGCAGTTCTTC. Its protein is CASPMGDISGRPYNEQFF.

This chain links TRBV2 with TRBJ2-2; TRBD2 is a possible D gene (5 bases). CDR1 and CDR2 from the germline V gene are SNHLY and FYNNEI. The V and J ends lost 9 bases and 4 bases respectively, with 15 bases between them. The CDR3 contains 14 residues. CDR3 in amino acids: CASREGRPTGELFF. The CDR3 bases are TGTGCCAGTCGCGAGGGCAGGCCCACCGGGGAGCTGTTTTTT.

The chain couples TRBV7-9 to TRBJ1-5; D is unresolved. Trimming left V 5 bases short and J 4 bases short, with 9 bases between. This CDR3 is 13 amino acids long. Per the germline V gene, CDR1 is SEHNR and CDR2 is FQNEAQ (reference sequence). DNA for the CDR3: TGTGCCAGCAGCGCTGGGAGAAATCAGCCCCAGCATTTT. Its protein product is CASSAGRNQPQHF. The variable domain in full, with the rest retrieved from reference TRBV7-9 and TRBJ1-5, is DTGVSQNPRHKITKRGQNVTFRCDPISEHNRLYWYRQTLGQGPEFLTYFQNEAQLEKSRLLSDRFSAERPKGSFSTLEIQRTEQGDSAMYLCASSAGRNQPQHFGDGTRLSIL.

The chain has TRBV10-3 and TRBJ2-3; perhaps TRBD2 as D (6 bases). V shed 4 bases and J shed 2 bases, with 13 bases lying between them. The CDR3 spans 15 residues. Germline V CDR1 and CDR2: ENHRY, SYGVKD. CDR3 bases: TGTGCCATCAGTGGAGCTAGCGTTAACACAGATACGCAGTATTTT. Amino acid sequence: CAISGASVNTDTQYF.

The CDR3 protein is CASSQGTNEQYF. Here the CDR3 DNA reads TGTGCCAGCTCACAAGGGACAAACGAGCAGTACTTC. The chain uses TRBV18 and TRBJ2-7; D perhaps matches TRBD1 (6 bases). V shed 4 bases and J shed 5 bases, with 9 bases lying between them. Germline assignment: CDR1 KGHSH and CDR2 LQKENI. The CDR3 is 12 residues long. Drawing the rest from reference TRBV18 and TRBJ2-7, the complete variable domain is NAGVMQNPRHLVRRRGQEARLRCSPMKGHSHVYWYRQLPEEGLKFMVYLQKENIIDESGMPKERFSAEFPKEGPSILRIQQVVRGDSAAYFCASSQGTNEQYFGPGTRLTVT.

Note on this clone: Other nucleotide sequences in the sample specify the same CDR3. This chain uses TRBV11-2 with TRBJ1-1; 7 bases align to TRBD1. V shed 7 bases and J 3 bases; nucleotides not matched to a gene: 17. The CDR3 extends over 17 amino acids. Per the germline V gene, CDR1 is SGHAT and CDR2 is FQNNGV. CDR3 DNA sequence: TGTGCCAGCACTATATCACTGGCGGGGACAGTGGACACTGAAGCTTTCTTT. Its translation: CASTISLAGTVDTEAFF.

The CDR3 region has the DNA TGTGCCAGCAGCCCGGGACAGGGAGGAGGAAAACTGTTTTTT. Amino acids: CASSPGQGGGKLFF. The V call is TRBV9, the J call TRBJ1-4; 9 positions agree with TRBD1. This CDR3 has 14 residues. In germline, CDR1 is SGDLS, CDR2 YYNGEE. V dropped 4 bases and J dropped 10; count of bases not matched to a gene: 8.

The gene calls are TRBV6-1 and TRBJ1-3; D gene unclear. V was clipped by 0 bases and J by 3 bases, with 12 bases between them. The CDR3 consists of 16 residues. CDR1 and CDR2 from the germline V gene are MNHNS and SASEGT. The CDR3 region is CASSEADSGRGNTIYF. The CDR3 DNA is TGTGCCAGCAGTGAAGCGGACTCGGGCCGTGGAAACACCATATATTTT.

The chain joins TRBV2 to TRBJ1-1, with D maybe TRBD1 (6 bases). Germline V lookup: CDR1 SNHLY, CDR2 FYNNEI. The V and J ends lost 8 bases and 3 bases respectively, with 22 bases between them. The length of the CDR3 is 16 residues. CDR3 sequence: CASRLRGAMVDTEAFF. In DNA, the CDR3 is TGTGCCAGCCGTCTCAGGGGCGCCATGGTGGACACTGAAGCTTTCTTT. Full variable domain (outside the CDR3, taken from reference TRBV2 and TRBJ1-1): EPEVTQTPSHQVTQMGQEVILRCVPISNHLYFYWYRQILGQKVEFLVSFYNNEISEKSEIFDDQFSVERPDGSNFTLKIRSTKLEDSAMYFCASRLRGAMVDTEAFFGQGTRLTVV.

This clone ranks as large. The V and J genes are TRBV7-3 and TRBJ2-1; 7 bases line up with TRBD2. V lost 1 base, J lost 9 bases, and 0 bases stayed unmatched. This CDR3 region has 12 residues. Germline V gives CDR1 SGHTA, CDR2 FQGTGA. In DNA form, the CDR3 reads TGTGCCAGCAGCTTAATAGCGGGTGAGCAGTTCTTC. As protein: CASSLIAGEQFF.

The chain has TRBV2 and TRBJ2-6, with 8 bases fitting TRBD2. V shed 0 bases, J shed 1 base, and the junction held 5 bases outside the gene matches. Germline V CDR1 and CDR2: SNHLY, FYNNEI. The CDR3 has 18 residues. CDR3 sequence: CASSEARGVNSGANVLTF. The CDR3 DNA reads as TGTGCCAGCAGTGAAGCGCGGGGGGTAAATTCTGGGGCCAACGTCCTGACTTTC.

V gene TRBV27 combines with J gene TRBJ2-5, with 10 bases fitting TRBD1. The CDR3 extends over 16 amino acids. J lost 1 base, V lost 7 bases, and 9 bases had no gene match. Germline values: CDR1 MNHEY, CDR2 SMNVEV (reference sequence). The CDR3: CASTPRTGGPQETQYF. DNA of the CDR3: TGTGCCAGCACCCCCCGGACAGGGGGACCCCAAGAGACCCAGTACTTC.

This sequence joins TRBV7-2 and TRBJ1-2, with D perhaps matching TRBD1 (5 bases). The CDR3 sequence is 13 residues long. V dropped 1 base and J dropped 8 bases, with 11 bases sitting between them. Germline-derived CDR1 and CDR2 are SGHTA and FQGNSA. CDR3: CASSLEGVSGYTF. DNA for the CDR3: TGTGCCAGCAGCTTAGAAGGGGTGAGCGGCTACACCTTC. Supplemented by reference TRBV7-2 and TRBJ1-2, the full variable domain reads GAGVSQSPSNKVTEKGKDVELRCDPISGHTALYWYRQSLGQGLEFLIYFQGNSAPDKSGLPSDRFSAERTGGSVSTLTIQRTQQEDSAVYLCASSLEGVSGYTFGSGTRLTVV.

This sequence joins TRBV12-5 and TRBJ2-2, with 8 bases identical to TRBD2. The V gene end was trimmed by 1 base and the J gene end by 6 bases; junction bases not matched to a gene: 7. CDR3 size: 16 residues. CDR1 is LGHNT, CDR2 FRNRAP, per germline. DNA for the CDR3: TGTGCTAGTGGTTTGGCAACCCCGGGAGGGGCCGGGGAGCTGTTTTTT. Its translation: CASGLATPGGAGELFF.

The rearrangement links TRBV6-6 to TRBJ1-2; unclear D gene. The CDR3 spans 14 residues. CDR1 and CDR2 from the germline V gene are MNHNY and SVGAGI (reference sequence). V was clipped by 2 bases and J by 7 bases, with 14 bases between them. The CDR3 reads CASSYLQVNGGYTF. The DNA for the CDR3 is TGTGCCAGCAGTTACCTCCAGGTGAATGGTGGCTACACCTTC.

This clone was seen a single time. The V gene is TRBV5-4, the J gene TRBJ2-3, with D possibly TRBD1 on 6 matching bases. The CDR3 has 15 residues. Germline CDR1 and CDR2: SGHNT and YYREEE (reference sequence). Trimming pared 10 bases from V and 5 bases from J, leaving 23 bases between. DNA of the CDR3: TGTGCCTCCGCTACTGGGGCAGGGGATAAAGATACGCAGTATTTT. This encodes CASATGAGDKDTQYF.

The gene calls are TRBV28 and TRBJ2-3; no firm D call. The CDR3 runs to 14 residues. V lost 3 bases and J 1 base, leaving 8 bases between the germline ends. In germline, CDR1 is MDHEN, CDR2 SYDVKM. In nucleotides, the CDR3 is TGTGCCAGCAGTTTTCTGGCGGGCACAGATACGCAGTATTTT. This sequence encodes CASSFLAGTDTQYF.

The chain combines TRBV7-2 with TRBJ1-2; TRBD1 agrees at 8 bases. V trimming: 1 base; J trimming: 4 bases; junction bases outside the gene matches: 8. There are 16 residues in the CDR3. Per germline, CDR1 SGHTA and CDR2 FQGNSA. The CDR3 spells CASSLGPNTGGYGYTF. The CDR3 DNA is TGTGCCAGCAGCTTAGGCCCCAATACAGGGGGCTATGGCTACACCTTC.